One sample yielded the 13 T cell receptor beta chains listed below, sequenced in a study of early T cells in non-severe SARS-CoV-2 infection. Using its own MiXCR run on the 5' RACE reads, TCRdb lists one record per CDR3 protein. Of 65,000 to 95,000 distinct CDR3 sequences listed, roughly a sixth were seen once; the top ten hold approximately 2.9%. The sample comprised whole blood. The receptors come from an adult who was a healthcare worker with PCR-confirmed SARS-CoV-2 infection or an uninfected control (not recorded which).

This clonotype was counted only a few times. The chain links TRBV11-2 to TRBJ2-2; D is ambiguous. Looked up from germline, CDR1 is SGHAT and CDR2 is FQNNGV. The length of the CDR3 is 12 residues. The V and J ends lost 8 bases and 5 bases respectively, with 9 bases between them. CDR3 sequence: CASARGTGELFF. CDR3 DNA: TGTGCCAGCGCCCGCGGTACCGGGGAGCTGTTTTTT. Based on the CDR3 plus reference TRBV11-2 and TRBJ2-2, the full variable domain is EAGVAQSPRYKIIEKRQSVAFWCNPISGHATLYWYQQILGQGPKLLIQFQNNGVVDDSQLPKDRFSAERLKGVDSTLKIQPAKLEDSAVYLCASARGTGELFFGEGSRLTVL.

This clonotype was seen more than once but under ten times. The genes are TRBV9 and TRBJ1-1, with 7 positions matching TRBD1. CDR3 length equals 16 residues. Trimming cost V 3 bases and J 6 bases; bases outside gene matches: 14. Germline lookup yields CDR1 SGDLS and CDR2 YYNGEE. The chain's CDR3 is CASSAGSRGARAEAFF. As DNA, the CDR3 is TGTGCCAGCAGCGCGGGGTCCAGGGGGGCTAGAGCTGAAGCTTTCTTT.

The CDR3 nucleotides are TGTGCCAGCAGTGAGGGACTAGCTTCCCCAGATACGCAGTATTTT. This sequence encodes CASSEGLASPDTQYF. The gene calls are TRBV2 and TRBJ2-3; 9 positions match TRBD2. The J segment lost 4 bases and the V segment lost 3 bases, leaving 5 bases of the junction unmatched. CDR1 SNHLY and CDR2 FYNNEI come from the germline V gene. CDR3 length: 15 amino acids. Drawing the rest from reference TRBV2 and TRBJ2-3, the complete variable domain is EPEVTQTPSHQVTQMGQEVILRCVPISNHLYFYWYRQILGQKVEFLVSFYNNEISEKSEIFDDQFSVERPDGSNFTLKIRSTKLEDSAMYFCASSEGLASPDTQYFGPGTRLTVL.

This clonotype was picked up a small number of times. This chain uses TRBV11-2 with TRBJ2-2; 8 nucleotides match TRBD1. The junction had 8 bases not matched to a gene; V was cut back by 1 base and J by 4 bases. The CDR3 length is 17 residues. Germline V gene sequence: CDR1 SGHAT, CDR2 FQNNGV. CDR3 coding DNA: TGTGCCAGCAGCTTAGTCGCAGGGGGCGCGGTCACCGGGGAGCTGTTTTTT. It specifies CASSLVAGGAVTGELFF. Full variable domain (remainder filled in from reference TRBV11-2 and TRBJ2-2): EAGVAQSPRYKIIEKRQSVAFWCNPISGHATLYWYQQILGQGPKLLIQFQNNGVVDDSQLPKDRFSAERLKGVDSTLKIQPAKLEDSAVYLCASSLVAGGAVTGELFFGEGSRLTVL.

The rearrangement uses TRBV6-6 and TRBJ1-1; unclear D gene. Germline V CDR1 and CDR2: MNHNY, SVGAGI (reference sequence). There are 15 residues in the CDR3. V gave up 0 bases and J gave up 1 base, with 9 bases separating them. Here the CDR3 DNA reads TGTGCCAGCAGTTACTCGAGGCAGGAGAACACTGAAGCTTTCTTT. Its translation is CASSYSRQENTEAFF.

Here the CDR3 DNA reads TGCGCCAGCAGCTTGGAAGGCGGGAGCCGCACAGATACGCAGTATTTT. This sequence encodes CASSLEGGSRTDTQYF. This chain uses TRBV5-1 with TRBJ2-3, with TRBD2 identical over 7 bases. V was clipped by 0 bases and J by 1 base; unmatched bases: 5. CDR3 length: 16 residues. The germline V gene encodes CDR1 SGHRS and CDR2 YFSETQ.

This clonotype showed up just a few times. The rearrangement uses TRBV20-1 and TRBJ1-1, with 10 bases that match TRBD1. The CDR3 spans 12 residues. Per the germline V gene, CDR1 is DFQATT and CDR2 is SNEGSKA (reference sequence). V was clipped by 4 bases and J by 6 bases; unmatched bases: 2. The CDR3 protein is CSATGQGAEAFF. CDR3 DNA sequence: TGCAGTGCTACAGGACAGGGGGCTGAAGCTTTCTTT.

The chain combines TRBV24-1 with TRBJ2-4; TRBD1 is a possible D gene (6 bases). There are 14 residues in the CDR3. Trimming shortened V by 4 bases and J by 8 bases, and 14 bases separated the two germline ends. CDR1 KGHDR and CDR2 SFDVKD come from the germline V gene. CDR3: CATSDGTSGHIQYF. The CDR3 nucleotides read TGTGCCACCAGTGACGGGACATCCGGCCACATTCAGTACTTC.

The V and J genes are TRBV6-1 and TRBJ2-3; D is possibly TRBD1 (5 bases). This CDR3 spans 12 amino acids. From germline, CDR1 is MNHNS and CDR2 SASEGT. Trimming cost V 6 bases and J 2 bases, with 6 bases left between them. The CDR3 DNA follows: TGTGCCAGCAGCAGGGCCACAGATACGCAGTATTTT. This gives the protein CASSRATDTQYF.

This clonotype was counted only a few times. The rearrangement joins TRBV7-6 to TRBJ2-5, with 14 bases matching TRBD2. CDR1 is SGHVS and CDR2 is FNYEAQ in the germline V gene. V gave up 1 base and J gave up 5 bases; unmatched junction bases: 9. CDR3 size: 18 residues. In DNA, the CDR3 is TGTGCCAGCAGCTTAGGTTCCGGGACTAGCGGGGGCGGGGAGACCCAGTACTTC. Encoded protein: CASSLGSGTSGGGETQYF.

This sequence joins TRBV2 and TRBJ1-5; no clear D. From germline, CDR1 is SNHLY and CDR2 FYNNEI. V lost 7 bases to trimming and J lost 0 bases, with 7 bases between them. CDR3 length equals 13 residues. CDR3 loop: CASKGNSNQPQHF. Here the CDR3 DNA reads TGTGCCAGCAAAGGGAATAGCAATCAGCCCCAGCATTTT.

This clonotype has a handful of counts. The rearrangement links TRBV3-1 to TRBJ2-7, with 9 bases matching TRBD2. After removal of 4 bases from V and 6 bases from J, the junction contained 10 bases not matched to a gene. In germline, CDR1 is LGHDT, CDR2 YNNKEL (reference sequence). The CDR3 contains 15 residues. In nucleotides, the CDR3 is TGTGCCAGCAGCCGAGCGGGAGGACCCCTCGGCGAGCAGTACTTC. The encoded protein is CASSRAGGPLGEQYF.

This clonotype was counted only a few times. The gene calls are TRBV11-3 and TRBJ2-3, with TRBD2 matching 8 bases. Germline CDR1 and CDR2: SGHNT and YENEEA. With 5 bases clipped from V and 2 bases from J, the junction kept 9 bases outside the gene matches. This CDR3 spans 16 amino acids. DNA for the CDR3: TGTGCCAGCAGCCTAGGGGTAGCGGGGACCACAGATACGCAGTATTTT. It translates to CASSLGVAGTTDTQYF.